This T cell receptor (beta chain) was obtained from a study of T cell changes during pregnancy in multiple sclerosis. Assay: immunoSEQ multiplex PCR; the TCRdb copy retains only in-frame clones and omits some. The repertoire has tens of thousands of clones, 70% to 90% of them found once; the top ten carry approximately 6.3%. In this sample, this clone turned up a few times. The CDR3 runs 13 residues. Per germline, CDR1 LGHNA and CDR2 YSLEER. Trimming stripped 1 base from V and 2 bases from J, with 5 bases between. Here the sequenced sample was CD8+ T cells from peripheral blood mononuclear cells, taken after pregnancy. The chain recombines TRBV4-3 with TRBJ1-2; D gene unclear. The TCR originated in a female donor in good health, enrolled as a control in a pregnancy study. This chain's CDR3 is CASSQGANYGYTF. In nucleotides, the CDR3 is TGCGCCAGCAGCCAAGGAGCGAACTATGGCTACACCTTC.